The 24 T cell receptor beta chains below come from one sample, sequenced in a study of T cell responses to AZD1222 COVID-19 vaccine. The protocol was immunoSEQ multiplex PCR, while the TCRdb copy is restricted to in-frame clones and leaves out a portion. The sample consists of around 52,000 clones, about 90% of them appearing once. The sequencing used peripheral blood, collected on day 0 of AZD1222 vaccination. These receptors all come from an adult in good health.

The chain carries TRBV4-3 and TRBJ1-2, with 9 bases lining up with TRBD1. This CDR3 is 15 amino acids long. After removal of 4 bases from V and 0 bases from J, the junction contained 3 bases not matched to a gene. Germline values: CDR1 LGHNA, CDR2 YSLEER. DNA for the CDR3: TGCGCCAGCAGCCCGGACAGGGGCGCTAACTATGGCTACACCTTC. The encoded protein is CASSPDRGANYGYTF.

V is TRBV28 and J is TRBJ1-1; D call uncertain. The germline V gene encodes CDR1 MDHEN and CDR2 SYDVKM. The CDR3 loop spans 13 amino acids. V was pared by 2 bases and J by 1 base, with 5 bases between. The CDR3 sequence: CASSLGRNTEAFF. The CDR3 nucleotides read TGTGCCAGCAGTTTAGGGCGGAACACTGAAGCTTTCTTT.

The J gene is TRBJ1-2, the V gene TRBV19; tentatively, D is TRBD1 (5 bases). The germline V and J ends were trimmed by 5 bases and 6 bases, with 13 bases remaining between them. Germline-derived CDR1 and CDR2 are LNHDA and SQIVND (reference sequence). CDR3 length: 13 residues. CDR3 nucleotides: TGTGCCAGTAGTCTGACCGGGACGGATGGCTACACCTTC. It codes for CASSLTGTDGYTF.

The V and J genes are TRBV28 and TRBJ1-5, with 10 bases identical to TRBD1. Germline V gene sequence: CDR1 MDHEN, CDR2 SYDVKM. The CDR3 has 17 amino acids. The V gene end was trimmed by 7 bases and the J gene end by 5 bases; junction bases not matched to a gene: 14. In DNA, the CDR3 is TGTGCCAGCAAGTTTTCCCCGGGACAGGGGAGCTATCAGCCCCAGCATTTT. Translation: CASKFSPGQGSYQPQHF.

The genes are TRBV6-5 and TRBJ1-4, with D unclear. CDR1 and CDR2 (germline): MNHEY, SVGAGI. The V gene lost 4 bases and the J gene lost 8 bases, with 20 bases spanning the gap. CDR3 length equals 16 residues. The CDR3 DNA is TGTGCCAGCAGTTCCTCCCTGACCTCATTGGGCGAAAAACTGTTTTTT. Its protein product is CASSSSLTSLGEKLFF.

The chain couples TRBV6-6 to TRBJ1-6, with D perhaps TRBD1 (6 bases). The CDR3 is 14 residues long. Per germline, CDR1 MNHNY and CDR2 SVGAGI (reference sequence). Trimming cost V 6 bases and J 10 bases, with 16 bases left between them. CDR3 sequence: CASSQGGGGSPLHF. DNA of the CDR3: TGTGCCAGCAGCCAAGGAGGGGGTGGCTCACCCCTCCACTTT.

The V call is TRBV18, the J call TRBJ2-1; no clear D gene. Germline CDR1 is KGHSH and CDR2 is LQKENI. Trimming left V 2 bases short and J 7 bases short, with 6 bases between. CDR3 length: 12 residues. CDR3 sequence: CASSPTTNEQFF. CDR3 nucleotides: TGTGCCAGCTCACCAACAACTAATGAGCAGTTCTTC.

The chain links TRBV11-2 to TRBJ1-4; D unresolved. Germline CDR1 is SGHAT and CDR2 is FQNNGV. V dropped 1 base and J dropped 3 bases, with 15 bases sitting between them. The CDR3 loop spans 17 amino acids. In DNA, the CDR3 is TGTGCCAGCAGCTTAGGTCACAGAGTTTTACCTAATGAAAAACTGTTTTTT. Its translation is CASSLGHRVLPNEKLFF.

This sequence joins TRBV30 and TRBJ1-1; D is uncertain. CDR3 length equals 11 residues. The germline V gene encodes CDR1 GTSNPN and CDR2 SVGIG (reference sequence). The V and J ends lost 3 bases and 6 bases respectively, with 8 bases between them. The DNA for the CDR3 is TGTGCCTGGAGCATCACTGCTGAAGCTTTCTTT. Protein sequence: CAWSITAEAFF.

This clone was seen more than once but under ten times. The rearrangement links TRBV5-4 to TRBJ1-4; D might be TRBD1 (5 bases). Trimming shortened V by 0 bases and J by 9 bases, and 9 bases separated the two germline ends. This CDR3 is built from 13 residues. Per the germline V gene, CDR1 is SGHNT and CDR2 is YYREEE (reference sequence). DNA of the CDR3: TGTGCCAGCAGCTTGGAGGCAGGGCAAAAACTGTTTTTT. The encoded protein is CASSLEAGQKLFF.

This clone was detected only a few times. The chain recombines TRBV7-9 with TRBJ1-1; D might be TRBD1 (6 bases). Germline assignment: CDR1 SEHNR and CDR2 FQNEAQ (reference sequence). The CDR3 has 15 amino acids. The V and J ends lost 1 base and 3 bases respectively, with 12 bases between them. DNA for the CDR3: TGTGCCAGCAGCTTAGGAACAGGGTTTGACACTGAAGCTTTCTTT. It encodes CASSLGTGFDTEAFF.

The rearrangement links TRBV3-1 (or the pseudogene TRBV3-2) to TRBJ2-4; tentatively, D is TRBD1 (6 bases). Per the germline V gene, CDR1 is LGHDT and CDR2 is YNNKEL (reference sequence). Deletions cut 4 bases from V and 0 bases from J, with 22 bases between. The CDR3 has 19 residues. The CDR3 nucleotides read TGTGCCAGCAGCCCAACCCCAGGTAGAGACAGGAGAGCCAAAAACATTCAGTACTTC. Its translation: CASSPTPGRDRRAKNIQYF.

In DNA form, the CDR3 reads TGCGCCAGCAGTCAGGGGGTGCCGAATGAAAAACTGTTTTTT. Translating gives CASSQGVPNEKLFF. The chain carries TRBV5-1 and TRBJ1-4; 7 bases are a match to TRBD1. Trimming removed 5 bases from V and 5 bases from J; junction bases left unmatched: 6. Germline CDR1 SGHRS, CDR2 YFSETQ. This CDR3 contains 14 residues. The full variable domain, rest sourced from reference TRBV5-1 and TRBJ1-4, is KAGVTQTPRYLIKTRGQQVTLSCSPISGHRSVSWYQQTPGQGLQFLFEYFSETQRNKGNFPGRFSGRQFSNSRSEMNVSTLELGDSALYLCASSQGVPNEKLFFGSGTQLSVL.

The rearrangement uses TRBV19 and TRBJ2-2; 8 bases are shared with TRBD1. This CDR3 is built from 15 residues. CDR1 is LNHDA, CDR2 SQIVND, per germline (reference sequence). V was pared by 11 bases and J by 1 base, with 9 bases of the junction left unmatched. The CDR3 DNA reads TGTGCCGGCCGATCAGGGGGCCTGAACACCGGGGAGCTGTTTTTT. As protein: CAGRSGGLNTGELFF.

This sequence joins TRBV5-1 and TRBJ2-2; D uncertain. With 3 bases removed from V and 4 bases from J, the gap between germline ends came to 19 bases. The CDR3 runs to 17 residues. The germline gives CDR1 SGHRS, CDR2 YFSETQ. The DNA of the CDR3 is TGCGCCAGCAGCTGGGCGAGAGGCGCGACACTCACCGGGGAGCTGTTTTTT. Its protein is CASSWARGATLTGELFF.

The chain carries TRBV30 and TRBJ2-3; TRBD2 might be the D (6 bases). Trimming shortened V by 0 bases and J by 2 bases, and 15 bases separated the two germline ends. This CDR3 spans 16 amino acids. CDR1 GTSNPN and CDR2 SVGIG come from the germline V gene (reference sequence). The CDR3 DNA follows: TGTGCCTGGAGTGTACTAGCCTCTTGTTTCACAGATACGCAGTATTTT. This codes for CAWSVLASCFTDTQYF. Combining the CDR3 with reference TRBV30 and TRBJ2-3 gives the whole variable domain SQTIHQWPATLVQPVGSPLSLECTVEGTSNPNLYWYRQAAGRGLQLLFYSVGIGQISSEVPQNLSASRPQDRQFILSSKKLLLSDSGFYLCAWSVLASCFTDTQYFGPGTRLTVL.

This chain uses TRBV15 with TRBJ1-5; possibly TRBD1 for D (5 bases). This CDR3 is built from 14 residues. V gave up 8 bases and J gave up 0 bases, with 11 bases separating them. The germline CDR1 and CDR2 sequences are LNHNV and YYDKDF (reference sequence). The CDR3 region has the DNA TGTGCCACCCGATTAACAGGTAGCAATCAGCCCCAGCATTTT. This encodes CATRLTGSNQPQHF.

The gene calls are TRBV12-3 or TRBV12-4 and TRBJ1-1; no definite D call. V gave up 6 bases and J gave up 4 bases, with 9 bases separating them. The CDR3 totals 12 residues. In DNA, the CDR3 is TGTGCCAGCAGCCAAGAGGGCACTGAAGCTTTCTTT. It translates to CASSQEGTEAFF.

The chain links TRBV5-4 to TRBJ2-5; D ambiguous. Per the germline V gene, CDR1 is SGHNT and CDR2 is YYREEE (reference sequence). Trimming took off 6 bases at V and 4 bases at J, with 16 bases between the two ends. This CDR3 is built from 14 residues. The CDR3 DNA follows: TGTGCCAGCACTCCGGGCGGTACGGGAGAGACCCAGTACTTC. This translates into CASTPGGTGETQYF.

The rearrangement joins TRBV9 to TRBJ1-1, with 7 bases matching TRBD1. The trim removed 4 bases at V and 11 bases at J, leaving 8 bases unmatched. CDR3 length: 12 amino acids. Germline CDR1 reads SGDLS; CDR2 reads YYNGEE. In DNA form, the CDR3 reads TGTGCCAGCAGCTCTAGGACAGGTTGGGCTTTCTTT. Residues: CASSSRTGWAFF.

The V and J genes are TRBV27 and TRBJ2-3; TRBD2 might be the D (6 bases). V was trimmed by 0 bases and J by 8 bases, leaving 18 bases between them. There are 16 residues in the CDR3. In germline, CDR1 is MNHEY, CDR2 SMNVEV (reference sequence). CDR3 nucleotide sequence: TGTGCCAGCAGTTTATCTTTGCCGGGAGCTGGGGGTACGCAGTATTTT. This sequence encodes CASSLSLPGAGGTQYF.

The chain carries TRBV27 and TRBJ2-1, with 7 bases that match TRBD2. The CDR3 has 16 amino acids. Losses at the gene ends were 2 bases for V and 0 bases for J; bases not matched to a gene: 4. Germline V lookup: CDR1 MNHEY, CDR2 SMNVEV (reference sequence). DNA of the CDR3: TGTGCCAGCAGTTTAGCAGCGGGACGCTCCTACAATGAGCAGTTCTTC. Translating it yields CASSLAAGRSYNEQFF.

With respect to this clone: The identical CDR3 is also encoded by other nucleotide sequences in the sample. This rearrangement joins TRBV18 to TRBJ1-1; possible D gene TRBD1, 5 bases. CDR3 length: 13 amino acids. Deletions cut 6 bases from V and 4 bases from J, with 12 bases between. The V gene's germline CDR1 is KGHSH and CDR2 LQKENI. For the CDR3, the DNA is TGTGCCAGCTCCCAAACAGGAGGCACTGAAGCTTTCTTT. Amino acids: CASSQTGGTEAFF.

The chain joins TRBV9 to TRBJ1-4, with 9 bases lining up with TRBD1. J gave up 6 bases and V 2 bases, and 8 bases lay outside the gene matches. The CDR3 extends over 16 amino acids. Looked up from germline, CDR1 is SGDLS and CDR2 is YYNGEE. The CDR3: CASSVGGTGTHEKLFF. The CDR3, as DNA: TGTGCCAGCAGCGTGGGGGGGACAGGGACCCATGAAAAACTGTTTTTT. Full variable domain (outside the CDR3, taken from reference TRBV9 and TRBJ1-4): DSGVTQTPKHLITATGQRVTLRCSPRSGDLSVYWYQQSLDQGLQFLIQYYNGEERAKGNILERFSAQQFPDLHSELNLSSLELGDSALYFCASSVGGTGTHEKLFFGSGTQLSVL.